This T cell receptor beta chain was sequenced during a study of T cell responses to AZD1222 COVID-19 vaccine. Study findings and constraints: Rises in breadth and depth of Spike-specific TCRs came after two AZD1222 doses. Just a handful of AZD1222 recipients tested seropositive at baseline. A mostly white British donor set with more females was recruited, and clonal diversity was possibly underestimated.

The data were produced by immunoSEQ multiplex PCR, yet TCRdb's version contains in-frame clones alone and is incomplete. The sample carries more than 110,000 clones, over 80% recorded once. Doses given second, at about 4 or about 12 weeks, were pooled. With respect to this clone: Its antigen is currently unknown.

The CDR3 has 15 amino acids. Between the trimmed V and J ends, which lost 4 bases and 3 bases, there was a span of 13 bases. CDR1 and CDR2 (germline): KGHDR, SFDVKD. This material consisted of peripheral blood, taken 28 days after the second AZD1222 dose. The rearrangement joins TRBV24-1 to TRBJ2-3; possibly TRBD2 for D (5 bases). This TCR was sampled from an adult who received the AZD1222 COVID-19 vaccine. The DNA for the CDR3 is TGTGCCACCAGTGACTCCTGGAGAGGGACAGATACGCAGTATTTT. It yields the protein CATSDSWRGTDTQYF.